These 20 T cell receptor beta chains were all obtained from the same sample, sequenced in a study of Graves' ophthalmopathy and Graves' hyperthyroidism. Amplification targeted the TCR beta CDR3 regions, with RNA transcripts as the source material. HTBI primers were employed in first-round RT-PCR, then a second-round multiplex PCR followed. TCRdb reprocessed the multiplex PCR reads with MiXCR, giving one entry per CDR3 protein. The table records 1 million to 1.3 million distinct CDR3 sequences, about 36% of them present only once. Specimen: peripheral blood or thyroid tissue (not recorded which). These receptors were taken from an adult man with Graves' hyperthyroidism.

This clonotype was picked up many times. DNA of the CDR3: TGCAGTGCAAGACAGGGGGCTCACGTTCAGCCCCAGCATTTT. Translated, it gives CSARQGAHVQPQHF. V usage is TRBV20-1 and J usage is TRBJ1-5; TRBD1 matches 10 bases. The J segment lost 6 bases and the V segment lost 6 bases, leaving 8 bases of the junction unmatched. The germline V gene encodes CDR1 DFQATT and CDR2 SNEGSKA (reference sequence). This CDR3 is 14 amino acids long.

Many counts were recorded for this clonotype. The chain couples TRBV11-2 to TRBJ1-6; TRBD1 agrees at 7 bases. The germline gives CDR1 SGHAT, CDR2 FQNNGV. The CDR3 length is 15 residues. V shed 4 bases, J shed 10 bases, and the junction held 10 bases outside the gene matches. In DNA, the CDR3 is TGTGCCAGCAGCTCCTTACAGGGGTTGGGGTCACCCCTCCACTTT. It codes for CASSSLQGLGSPLHF.

Of note for this clonotype: The junction shows a germline mismatch at one end, possibly a read error. This sequence joins TRBV5-1 and TRBJ2-6, with D uncertain. This CDR3 has 9 residues. Per germline, CDR1 SGHRS and CDR2 YFSETQ. The CDR3 nucleotides are TGTGCCAGCAGTTACGACCCGACTTTC. Protein product: CASSYDPTF.

This clonotype has a count of ten or more. V gene TRBV7-2 combines with J gene TRBJ2-5, with 10 nucleotides matching TRBD2. The trim removed 5 bases at V and 5 bases at J, leaving 8 bases unmatched. The CDR3 sequence is 15 residues long. Per germline, CDR1 SGHTA and CDR2 FQGNSA. Here the CDR3 DNA reads TGTGCCAGCAGCCCAGCTAGCGGGAGAGGGGAGACCCAGTACTTC. It translates to CASSPASGRGETQYF.

V is TRBV7-9 and J is TRBJ1-1; D call uncertain. Between the trimmed V and J ends, which lost 5 bases and 0 bases, there was a span of 16 bases. Germline assignment: CDR1 SEHNR and CDR2 FQNEAQ (reference sequence). CDR3 size: 16 residues. CDR3 loop: CASSIVGSRMNTEAFF. CDR3 nucleotides: TGTGCCAGCAGCATTGTGGGGTCAAGAATGAACACTGAAGCTTTCTTT.

This chain's CDR3 is CSVENSSEQFF. The CDR3 DNA sequence: TGCAGCGTTGAAAATTCAAGTGAGCAGTTCTTC. J is TRBJ2-7 and V is TRBV29-1; unclear D gene. The end of the DNA is better explained by TRBJ2-1, so the J call may be wrong. Germline V gene sequence: CDR1 SQVTM, CDR2 ANQGSEA. The CDR3 is made up of 11 amino acids.

Note on this clonotype: No conserved phenylalanine or tryptophan is present at the end of the CDR3, so a read error is the likely explanation. CDR3 in DNA: TGCGCCAGCAGGGTTCGACAGACAACTAATGAAAAACTGTTTTCT. It translates to CASRVRQTTNEKLFS. The chain carries TRBV4-3 and TRBJ1-4, with a tentative D call TRBD1 (5 bases). This CDR3 region has 15 residues. V lost 6 bases to trimming and J lost 0 bases, with 11 bases between them. Looked up from germline, CDR1 is LGHNA and CDR2 is YSLEER.

This clonotype has just a few counts. This chain uses TRBV7-2 with TRBJ1-5, with D tentatively TRBD1 (6 bases). CDR1 is SGHTA, CDR2 FQGNSA, per germline. V was cut by 2 bases and J by 9 bases, with 20 bases left in between. The CDR3 runs 16 residues. CDR3 nucleotides: TGTGCCAGCAGCTTATCGCTCGGGACAACGGGAGGGCCCCAGCATTTT. Translating gives CASSLSLGTTGGPQHF.

This clonotype was picked up many times. The chain combines TRBV29-1 with TRBJ2-7; 7 bases are a match to TRBD1. The germline V gene encodes CDR1 SQVTM and CDR2 ANQGSEA. The CDR3 is made up of 14 amino acids. The V segment lost 2 bases and the J segment 6 bases; nucleotides outside the gene matches: 10. CDR3 DNA: TGCAGCGTTGAACTCGGACAGGCATCCGGCGAGCAGTACTTC. Its translation is CSVELGQASGEQYF.

The genes are TRBV29-1 and TRBJ2-6; D is unclear. V was pared by 7 bases and J by 6 bases, with 7 bases between. The CDR3 length is 11 residues. Germline CDR1 SQVTM, CDR2 ANQGSEA. The CDR3 nucleotides are TGCAGCGCTAGGGAGGCCAACGTCCTGACTTTC. It translates to CSAREANVLTF.

The V and J genes are TRBV29-1 and TRBJ2-6; D remains ambiguous. The germline CDR1 and CDR2 sequences are SQVTM and ANQGSEA. The CDR3 sequence is 13 residues long. The V end was cut by 8 bases, the J end by 2 bases, with 10 bases between. The CDR3 DNA follows: TGCAGCTTTTCAAGGACTGGGGCCAACGTCCTGACTTTC. Amino acid sequence: CSFSRTGANVLTF.

The table lists this clonotype with a few counts. The V call is TRBV6-1, the J call TRBJ2-7; possible D gene TRBD1, 6 bases. Germline CDR1 MNHNS, CDR2 SASEGT. CDR3 length: 16 residues. V was pared by 4 bases and J by 7 bases, with 23 bases between. The CDR3 sequence is CASSAPSQGRSDEQYF. The CDR3 coding sequence is TGTGCCAGCAGTGCTCCCTCCCAGGGGCGATCGGATGAGCAGTACTTC.

This clonotype has only one observation. One base away lies a much larger clone, so this may be a sequencing read error. The V call is TRBV14, the J call TRBJ2-7, with TRBD2 matching 7 bases. The V gene's germline CDR1 is SGHDN and CDR2 FVKESK. The CDR3 runs to 16 residues. J gave up 2 bases and V 1 base, and 8 bases lay outside the gene matches. The CDR3 loop is CASSQGLGGSTYEQYF. In nucleotides, the CDR3 is TGTGCCAGCAGCCAAGGTTTGGGCGGGAGCACCTACGAGCAGTACTTC.

This clonotype has a handful of counts. DNA for the CDR3: TGTGCCAGCAGCTTACCCAGGGGGCGGCAAGAGACCCAGTACTTC. It codes for CASSLPRGRQETQYF. The rearrangement joins TRBV7-9 to TRBJ2-5; 8 nucleotides match TRBD1. V shed 2 bases and J 2 bases; nucleotides not matched to a gene: 4. CDR3 size: 15 residues. Germline V gene data show CDR1 as SEHNR and CDR2 as FQNEAQ (reference sequence).

V usage is TRBV7-6 and J usage is TRBJ2-2; D is unclear. The CDR3 is 15 amino acids. Germline loops: CDR1 SGHVS, CDR2 FNYEAQ. V dropped 5 bases and J dropped 1 base, with 11 bases sitting between them. CDR3 region: CASSPGWGNTGELFF. DNA for the CDR3: TGTGCCAGCAGCCCTGGTTGGGGGAACACCGGGGAGCTGTTTTTT.

This clonotype was seen ten or more times. J is TRBJ1-2 and V is TRBV19, with 10 bases matching TRBD1. The CDR3 covers 15 residues. Germline CDR1 is LNHDA and CDR2 is SQIVND (reference sequence). V lost 5 bases and J lost 6; bases outside the gene matches: 9. As DNA, the CDR3 is TGTGCCAGTAGTGATCCGGGACAGGGGAAGGATGGCTACACCTTC. The encoded protein is CASSDPGQGKDGYTF.

The CDR3 loop is CSAAGTVFVSETQYF. The CDR3 region has the DNA TGCAGTGCTGCAGGGACAGTGTTTGTGAGTGAGACCCAGTACTTC. The chain employs TRBV20-1 and TRBJ2-5; 7 nucleotides match TRBD1. Germline trimming cut 5 bases from V and 5 bases from J; bases unmatched to any gene: 14. CDR3 length: 15 amino acids. Germline CDR1 is DFQATT and CDR2 is SNEGSKA (reference sequence).

Only a few counts were recorded for this clonotype. This rearrangement joins TRBV9 to TRBJ1-1, with 8 bases lining up with TRBD1. The CDR3 runs 13 residues. CDR1 and CDR2 from the germline V gene are SGDLS and YYNGEE. The V gene end was trimmed by 0 bases and the J gene end by 7 bases; junction bases not matched to a gene: 2. This CDR3 reads CASSVEGTGEAFF. In DNA, the CDR3 is TGTGCCAGCAGCGTAGAGGGGACAGGTGAAGCTTTCTTT.

This clonotype was found a few times. The chain combines TRBV20-1 with TRBJ1-2; no clear D gene. This CDR3 comprises 10 residues. V was trimmed by 7 bases and J by 8 bases, leaving 11 bases between them. CDR1 is DFQATT, CDR2 SNEGSKA, per germline (reference sequence). This CDR3 is CSGSSGGYTF. CDR3 nucleotides: TGCAGTGGGTCAAGTGGGGGCTACACCTTC.

This clonotype was recorded many times. The chain is built from TRBV7-6 and TRBJ1-3; no firm D call. V lost 4 bases, J lost 2 bases, and 9 bases lay in between. This CDR3 comprises 14 residues. Germline V gene lookup returns CDR1 SGHVS and CDR2 FNYEAQ. The CDR3, as DNA: TGTGCCAGCAGCTCCCACCAGCCTGGAAACACCATATATTTT. Amino acid sequence: CASSSHQPGNTIYF.